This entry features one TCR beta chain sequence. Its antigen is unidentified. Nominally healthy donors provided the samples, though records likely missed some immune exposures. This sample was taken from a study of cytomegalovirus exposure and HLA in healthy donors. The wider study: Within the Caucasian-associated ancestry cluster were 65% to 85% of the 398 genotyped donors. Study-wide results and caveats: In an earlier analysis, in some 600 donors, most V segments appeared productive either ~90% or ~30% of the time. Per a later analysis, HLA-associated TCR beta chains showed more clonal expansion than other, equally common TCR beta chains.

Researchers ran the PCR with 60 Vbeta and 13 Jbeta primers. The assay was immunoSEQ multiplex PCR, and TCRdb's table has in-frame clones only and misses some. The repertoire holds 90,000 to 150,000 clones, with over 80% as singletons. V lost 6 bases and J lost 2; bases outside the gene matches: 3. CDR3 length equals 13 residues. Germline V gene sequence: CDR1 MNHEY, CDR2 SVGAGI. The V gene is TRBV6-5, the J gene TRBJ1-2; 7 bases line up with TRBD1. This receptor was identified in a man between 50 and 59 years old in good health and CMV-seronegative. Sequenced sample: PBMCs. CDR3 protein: CASRPGGNYGYTF. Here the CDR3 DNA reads TGTGCCAGCAGGCCAGGGGGGAACTATGGCTACACCTTC.